These 30 T cell receptor beta chains came from one sample sequenced in a study of cytomegalovirus exposure and HLA in healthy donors. Primers: 60 Vbeta forward and 13 Jbeta reverse. The table came from immunoSEQ multiplex PCR; TCRdb's copy has only in-frame clones and leaves some out. The sample includes 110,000 or so clones, 80% of them seen just once. The sample taken for sequencing was PBMCs. The source is a man aged 30-40 years in good health and CMV-seropositive.

The DNA for the CDR3 is TGCGCCAGCAGCCAAGATCCCGGACAGCGCGGAAACACCATATATTTT. It is translated as CASSQDPGQRGNTIYF. V gene TRBV4-3 combines with J gene TRBJ1-3; tentatively, D is TRBD1 (6 bases). The CDR3 covers 16 residues. Trimming took off 0 bases at V and 4 bases at J, with 13 bases between the two ends. CDR1 and CDR2 (germline): LGHNA, YSLEER.

Here the CDR3 DNA reads TGCGCCAGCAGACCGGGACAGGGAGCCAACGAGCAGTACTTC. Its protein is CASRPGQGANEQYF. The chain uses TRBV10-1 and TRBJ2-7; 9 bases are a match to TRBD1. V lost 6 bases, J lost 5 bases, and 8 bases stayed unmatched. Germline V CDR1 and CDR2: WNHNN, SYGVQD (reference sequence). This CDR3 is 14 amino acids long.

The chain employs TRBV5-1 and TRBJ2-7; D ambiguous. The germline CDR1 and CDR2 sequences are SGHRS and YFSETQ. The CDR3 runs 12 residues. V was pared by 2 bases and J by 2 bases, with 5 bases between. The CDR3 region is CASSFSAYEQYF. The CDR3 coding sequence is TGCGCCAGCAGCTTTTCGGCCTACGAGCAGTACTTC.

The chain employs TRBV28 and TRBJ2-3; TRBD1 aligns across 7 bases. Germline V gives CDR1 MDHEN, CDR2 SYDVKM. The V gene end was trimmed by 8 bases and the J gene end by 2 bases; junction bases not matched to a gene: 7. The CDR3 is 14 residues long. CDR3: CASHAEGATDTQYF. The CDR3 DNA reads TGTGCCAGCCATGCAGAGGGGGCCACAGATACGCAGTATTTT.

The chain recombines TRBV5-6 with TRBJ1-4, with 10 bases identical to TRBD1. The CDR3 length is 14 residues. Trimming cost V 4 bases and J 8 bases; bases outside gene matches: 5. The germline gives CDR1 SGHDT, CDR2 YYEEEE. The CDR3, as DNA: TGTGCCAGCAGCACGACAGGGGGCCAGGAAAAACTGTTTTTT. Residues: CASSTTGGQEKLFF.

The chain joins TRBV27 to TRBJ1-2; the match to TRBD1 covers 8 bases. The CDR3 runs 15 residues. The ends lost 3 bases at V and 5 bases at J; junction bases unmatched: 8. Per the germline V gene, CDR1 is MNHEY and CDR2 is SMNVEV (reference sequence). CDR3 nucleotides: TGTGCCAGCAGTTTTGTGGGGGACAGGTCATATGGCTACACCTTC. This codes for CASSFVGDRSYGYTF.

The rearrangement links TRBV7-9 to TRBJ1-1; D call uncertain. The germline V gene has CDR1 SEHNR and CDR2 FQNEAQ (reference sequence). This CDR3 comprises 13 residues. V gave up 2 bases and J gave up 3 bases, with 7 bases separating them. DNA for the CDR3: TGTGCCAGCAGCTTAACCGCGGACACTGAAGCTTTCTTT. It specifies CASSLTADTEAFF.

The chain couples TRBV21-1 to TRBJ1-6; the table's TRBD1 call for D was not verified on the DNA. TRBV21-1 is reported as a pseudogene. The CDR3 consists of 18 residues. CDR3 sequence reads: CASSIHRDRGDYNSPLHF. For the CDR3, the DNA is TGTGCCAGCAGTATCCACCGGGACAGGGGAGACTATAATTCACCCCTCCACTTT.

The rearrangement links TRBV2 to TRBJ2-1, with TRBD1 identical over 8 bases. The V and J ends lost 4 bases and 3 bases, in that order; junction bases with no gene match: 5. Per germline, CDR1 SNHLY and CDR2 FYNNEI. There are 15 residues in the CDR3. The CDR3 loop is CASSGGQGGYNEQFF. CDR3 DNA sequence: TGTGCCAGCAGTGGAGGACAGGGAGGCTACAATGAGCAGTTCTTC.

The chain couples TRBV4-2 to TRBJ2-1, with 11 nucleotides matching TRBD2. The V and J ends lost 1 base and 9 bases, in that order; junction bases with no gene match: 5. The CDR3 covers 15 residues. Per germline, CDR1 LGHNA and CDR2 YNFKEQ. The CDR3 DNA reads TGTGCCAGCAGCCAAGTTAGCGGGGGGGCAGGTGAGCAGTTCTTC. Translated: CASSQVSGGAGEQFF.

V usage is TRBV10-2 and J usage is TRBJ2-5, with 9 bases matching TRBD2. The CDR3 has 16 amino acids. Germline assignment: CDR1 WSHSY and CDR2 SAAADI. Trimming cost V 3 bases and J 0 bases; bases outside gene matches: 5. CDR3 loop: CASSDLQRGDQETQYF. The CDR3, as DNA: TGCGCCAGCAGTGACTTGCAGCGGGGGGACCAAGAGACCCAGTACTTC.

The chain couples TRBV7-2 to TRBJ2-7; 7 bases agree with TRBD2. J was trimmed by 1 base and V by 5 bases; bases with no gene match: 2. CDR1 and CDR2 (germline): SGHTA, FQGNSA. CDR3 length: 13 amino acids. CDR3 nucleotide sequence: TGTGCCAGCAGCCAGCGGGGTTCCTACGAGCAGTACTTC. It encodes CASSQRGSYEQYF.

The V and J genes are TRBV30 and TRBJ1-4; a weak D match, TRBD1 (6 bases). The V gene's germline CDR1 is GTSNPN and CDR2 SVGIG (reference sequence). The V end lost 2 bases, the J end lost 8 bases, and 15 bases lay between the germline ends. The CDR3 consists of 14 residues. In DNA, the CDR3 is TGTGCCTGGAGTTACGGGGGGCGGGGGGAAAAACTGTTTTTT. This sequence encodes CAWSYGGRGEKLFF.

The J gene is TRBJ1-4, the V gene TRBV2; TRBD1 might be the D (6 bases). Germline values: CDR1 SNHLY, CDR2 FYNNEI. The V and J ends lost 6 bases and 0 bases respectively, with 14 bases between them. The CDR3 extends over 16 amino acids. CDR3 region: CASRRDTYATNEKLFF. In DNA form, the CDR3 reads TGTGCCAGCAGAAGGGACACCTATGCAACTAATGAAAAACTGTTTTTT.

CDR3 region: CSVEIGGGRGETQYF. The CDR3 bases are TGCAGCGTTGAAATCGGGGGGGGGCGTGGAGAGACCCAGTACTTC. The rearrangement joins TRBV29-1 to TRBJ2-5; 8 bases agree with TRBD2. V shed 2 bases and J 4 bases; nucleotides not matched to a gene: 9. Germline V lookup: CDR1 SQVTM, CDR2 ANQGSEA. The length of the CDR3 is 15 residues.

The chain carries TRBV2 and TRBJ1-2; 9 nucleotides align to TRBD1. V lost 6 bases to trimming and J lost 7 bases; unmatched junction nucleotides: 9. The length of the CDR3 is 14 residues. Looked up from germline, CDR1 is SNHLY and CDR2 is FYNNEI. The CDR3 sequence is CASRDGQGLGGYTF. The CDR3, as DNA: TGTGCCAGCAGAGACGGACAGGGGCTGGGTGGCTACACCTTC. Supplemented by reference TRBV2 and TRBJ1-2, the full variable domain reads EPEVTQTPSHQVTQMGQEVILRCVPISNHLYFYWYRQILGQKVEFLVSFYNNEISEKSEIFDDQFSVERPDGSNFTLKIRSTKLEDSAMYFCASRDGQGLGGYTFGSGTRLTVV.

This clone was seen more than once but under ten times. This chain links TRBV4-3 with TRBJ1-3; weak D call: TRBD1 (5 bases). The V and J ends lost 3 bases and 0 bases respectively, with 12 bases between them. The CDR3 is 16 residues long. The germline CDR1 and CDR2 sequences are LGHNA and YSLEER. The CDR3 is CASSHGTASSGNTIYF. CDR3 DNA sequence: TGCGCCAGCAGCCATGGGACTGCTAGCTCTGGAAACACCATATATTTT.

The V and J genes are TRBV9 and TRBJ2-1; possibly TRBD2 for D (5 bases). The germline gives CDR1 SGDLS, CDR2 YYNGEE. V was cut by 4 bases and J by 4 bases, with 9 bases left in between. CDR3 size: 13 residues. The CDR3 sequence is CASSKRVYNEQFF. The CDR3, as DNA: TGTGCCAGCAGCAAGAGGGTATACAATGAGCAGTTCTTC.

The chain links TRBV30 to TRBJ2-5; 7 nucleotides align to TRBD1. The CDR3 runs to 14 residues. J lost 2 bases, V lost 3 bases, and 6 bases had no gene match. CDR1 and CDR2 (germline): GTSNPN, SVGIG (reference sequence). CDR3 amino acids: CAWRKTGIQETQYF. The CDR3 region has the DNA TGTGCCTGGAGAAAGACAGGGATACAAGAGACCCAGTACTTC.

The genes are TRBV15 and TRBJ1-5; maybe TRBD1 (5 bases). In germline, CDR1 is LNHNV, CDR2 YYDKDF (reference sequence). CDR3 length equals 16 residues. Trimming shortened V by 8 bases and J by 1 base, and 18 bases separated the two germline ends. The CDR3 region has the DNA TGTGCCACCTCGGGGGGAGGGGAAAGGAGCAATCAGCCCCAGCATTTT. Amino acids: CATSGGGERSNQPQHF.

The chain joins TRBV28 to TRBJ2-1; D may be TRBD2 (5 bases). The germline CDR1 and CDR2 sequences are MDHEN and SYDVKM. V lost 4 bases and J lost 8, with 12 bases in between. The CDR3 runs to 13 residues. In nucleotides, the CDR3 is TGTGCCAGCAGTTACGACCCGAGGGATGAGCAGTTCTTC. Its translation: CASSYDPRDEQFF.

V is TRBV27 and J is TRBJ2-3; possibly TRBD1 for D (5 bases). CDR3 length: 14 residues. Germline V gives CDR1 MNHEY, CDR2 SMNVEV (reference sequence). Between the trimmed V and J ends, which lost 6 bases and 1 base, there was a span of 11 bases. This CDR3 is CASSLTQGTDTQYF. The CDR3 DNA reads TGTGCCAGCAGCCTCACACAGGGCACAGATACGCAGTATTTT.

The chain is built from TRBV27 and TRBJ2-7; 8 nucleotides match TRBD1. CDR1 is MNHEY, CDR2 SMNVEV, per germline (reference sequence). The V and J ends lost 6 bases and 6 bases, in that order; junction bases with no gene match: 7. The CDR3 is made up of 13 amino acids. The CDR3 protein is CASRRQGSLEQYF. DNA of the CDR3: TGTGCCAGCAGGCGACAGGGGTCCCTCGAGCAGTACTTC.

This chain uses TRBV5-1 with TRBJ1-5, with 7 nucleotides matching TRBD1. J gave up 1 base and V 1 base, and 2 bases lay outside the gene matches. The CDR3 contains 15 residues. Germline lookup yields CDR1 SGHRS and CDR2 YFSETQ. This chain's CDR3 is CASSLTGASNQPQHF. The DNA of the CDR3 is TGCGCCAGCAGCTTGACAGGGGCGAGCAATCAGCCCCAGCATTTT.

The chain combines TRBV7-8 with TRBJ1-1; possibly TRBD1 for D (5 bases). V shed 3 bases and J shed 1 base, with 24 bases lying between them. The CDR3 is 19 residues long. Germline V lookup: CDR1 SGHVS, CDR2 FQNEAQ. In DNA, the CDR3 is TGTGCCAGCAGCTTTTTCACGGTCGGGGGATGGTTATCGAACACTGAAGCTTTCTTT. This codes for CASSFFTVGGWLSNTEAFF.

The chain joins TRBV6-1 to TRBJ1-1; TRBD1 might be the D (5 bases). Germline CDR1 is MNHNS and CDR2 is SASEGT. V dropped 6 bases and J dropped 0 bases, with 11 bases sitting between them. This CDR3 has 14 amino acids. CDR3 residues: CASRDSSLNTEAFF. The CDR3 DNA reads TGTGCCAGCAGAGACAGCTCCTTGAACACTGAAGCTTTCTTT.

The chain employs TRBV5-6 and TRBJ2-2, with TRBD2 matching 10 bases. Unmatched junction bases numbered 6, after V lost 1 base and J lost 3 bases. The CDR3 length is 17 residues. Germline V gene data show CDR1 as SGHDT and CDR2 as YYEEEE. CDR3 sequence (DNA): TGTGCCAGCAGCTTGATCAAGCGGGGGGGATACACCGGGGAGCTGTTTTTT. It specifies CASSLIKRGGYTGELFF.

The rearrangement uses TRBV5-1 and TRBJ1-4; D ambiguous. Germline V gene lookup returns CDR1 SGHRS and CDR2 YFSETQ. V was pared by 0 bases and J by 3 bases, with 15 bases between. The length of the CDR3 is 17 residues. CDR3 amino acids: CASSLVTPPAANEKLFF. CDR3 DNA: TGCGCCAGCAGCTTGGTGACTCCCCCTGCGGCTAATGAAAAACTGTTTTTT.

The chain has TRBV19 and TRBJ1-2; TRBD1 matches 7 bases. V was pared by 0 bases and J by 8 bases, with 9 bases of the junction left unmatched. Germline V gene lookup returns CDR1 LNHDA and CDR2 SQIVND (reference sequence). The CDR3 spans 15 residues. CDR3 bases: TGTGCCAGTAGTATAGAAACCTCTGCGACAGGGGGCTACACCTTC. Protein product: CASSIETSATGGYTF.

The DNA for the CDR3 is TGTGCCAGCAGCTTGGGCGGGGGGATGAACACCGGGGAGCTGTTTTTT. Translated, it gives CASSLGGGMNTGELFF. J is TRBJ2-2 and V is TRBV5-4, with 8 bases lining up with TRBD2. This CDR3 is built from 16 residues. V lost 0 bases, J lost 1 base, and 2 bases stayed unmatched. The germline gives CDR1 SGHNT, CDR2 YYREEE (reference sequence).